This entry lists 7 T cell receptor beta chains sequenced from one sample in a study of blood T cell repertoires in COVID-19. Assay used: immunoSEQ multiplex PCR; TCRdb lists only in-frame clones, some missing. The sample holds roughly 330,000 clones, around 87% seen once. Material for sequencing was PBMCs or T cells enriched from blood (not recorded which). Receptors originate from a woman aged 30 to 39 who had recovered from COVID-19.

The rearrangement uses TRBV24-1 and TRBJ2-3; 7 bases agree with TRBD2. CDR3 length equals 15 residues. Trimming took 4 bases from V and 6 from J; bases not matched to a gene: 9. CDR1 is KGHDR and CDR2 is SFDVKD in the germline V gene. The CDR3 DNA is TGTGCCACCAGTGACCCTAGCGGTTCGAGGGATACGCAGTATTTT. Translating gives CATSDPSGSRDTQYF.

The chain is built from TRBV4-2 and TRBJ2-4; maybe TRBD1 (5 bases). The CDR3 has 16 amino acids. Deletions cut 1 base from V and 9 bases from J, with 19 bases between. CDR1 and CDR2 (germline): LGHNA, YNFKEQ. The CDR3 region has the DNA TGTGCCAGCAGCCAAGGTTCACAAGGTGGGGCCGGCATTCAGTACTTC. Protein: CASSQGSQGGAGIQYF.

The chain joins TRBV2 to TRBJ1-2, with TRBD1 as a possible D gene (6 bases). Germline V gene data show CDR1 as SNHLY and CDR2 as FYNNEI. CDR3 length equals 14 residues. V lost 6 bases and J lost 4, with 15 bases in between. The CDR3 bases are TGTGCCAGCAGCATCCAGGGGTTAAGCTATGGCTACACCTTC. Protein product: CASSIQGLSYGYTF.

This chain connects TRBV2 to TRBJ2-1; 9 bases are shared with TRBD2. The CDR3 extends over 14 amino acids. Germline V CDR1 and CDR2: SNHLY, FYNNEI. V lost 6 bases and J lost 8; bases outside the gene matches: 8. The CDR3 DNA sequence: TGTGCCAGCAGACCGGGACTAGCAATCGATGAGCAGTTCTTC. Amino acid sequence: CASRPGLAIDEQFF.

V usage is TRBV2 and J usage is TRBJ1-1; D may be TRBD1 (5 bases). Trimming removed 8 bases at V and 1 base at J, with 8 bases between. The CDR3 sequence is 12 residues long. CDR1 and CDR2 from the germline V gene are SNHLY and FYNNEI. CDR3 sequence: CASARGNTEAFF. In DNA, the CDR3 is TGTGCCAGCGCTAGGGGGAACACTGAAGCTTTCTTT.

The V and J genes are TRBV4-3 and TRBJ1-4, with D hard to call. Germline lookup yields CDR1 LGHNA and CDR2 YSLEER. The CDR3 covers 17 residues. Trimming cost V 0 bases and J 0 bases, with 11 bases left between them. The CDR3 loop reads CASSQDPRSATNEKLFF. In DNA, the CDR3 is TGCGCCAGCAGCCAAGATCCCCGGTCTGCAACTAATGAAAAACTGTTTTTT.

The rearrangement uses TRBV6-5 and TRBJ2-5; the D gene is possibly TRBD1 (6 bases). Trimming cost V 6 bases and J 5 bases, with 16 bases left between them. This CDR3 is 14 amino acids long. Germline assignment: CDR1 MNHEY and CDR2 SVGAGI. Here the CDR3 reads CASRTGWSGETQYF. Here the CDR3 DNA reads TGTGCCAGCAGAACAGGGTGGAGTGGGGAGACCCAGTACTTC.